One sample yielded the 27 T cell receptor beta chains listed below, sequenced in a study of graft-versus-host responses after intestinal transplantation. Measured with immunoSEQ multiplex PCR; TCRdb has only the in-frame clones, and not every one. Counted here are roughly 39,000 clones, roughly 95% occurring once; the ten biggest clones make up 0.22%. Antigen specificity for these receptors is unknown. The source material was unstimulated CD8+ T cells sorted from spleen or lymph node cells, sampled before transplant. These receptors came from a human donor who was the organ donor for an intestinal transplant.

This clone was counted once. The chain uses TRBV4-3 and TRBJ1-2; D might be TRBD1 (6 bases). The CDR3 is made up of 16 amino acids. Germline CDR1 reads LGHNA; CDR2 reads YSLEER. Trimming shortened V by 0 bases and J by 4 bases, and 15 bases separated the two germline ends. This CDR3 reads CASSQDRGARAYGYTF. In DNA, the CDR3 is TGCGCCAGCAGCCAAGACAGGGGCGCGCGAGCCTATGGCTACACCTTC.

This chain connects TRBV6-5 to TRBJ2-7; 9 bases agree with TRBD2. Germline values: CDR1 MNHEY, CDR2 SVGAGI. There are 15 residues in the CDR3. V was pared by 4 bases and J by 3 bases, with 7 bases of the junction left unmatched. The CDR3 DNA sequence: TGTGCCAGCAGTTTACTGGCTAGCGGGGACTACGAGCAGTACTTC. It codes for CASSLLASGDYEQYF.

The chain carries TRBV19 and TRBJ2-7; D is undetermined. V lost 6 bases and J 2 bases, leaving 11 bases between the germline ends. This CDR3 has 13 amino acids. Germline CDR1 and CDR2: LNHDA and SQIVND (reference sequence). The CDR3 here is CASSPGPTYEQYF. Here the CDR3 DNA reads TGTGCCAGTAGCCCCGGTCCCACCTACGAGCAGTACTTC.

CDR3 protein: CASSQGTGQGYNEQFF. Here the CDR3 DNA reads TGCGCCAGCAGCCAGGGGACAGGGCAGGGCTACAATGAGCAGTTCTTC. This chain connects TRBV4-3 to TRBJ2-1, with 9 positions matching TRBD1. With 3 bases clipped from V and 3 bases from J, the junction kept 6 bases outside the gene matches. The CDR3 consists of 16 residues. CDR1 is LGHNA, CDR2 YSLEER, per germline.

The chain joins TRBV6-1 to TRBJ2-7; TRBD1 matches at 9 bases. V was clipped by 10 bases and J by 3 bases; unmatched bases: 7. The CDR3 spans 13 residues. The germline CDR1 and CDR2 sequences are MNHNS and SASEGT. The CDR3 region has the DNA TGTGCCATCCAGACAGGGGGGGACTACGAGCAGTACTTC. Its translation is CAIQTGGDYEQYF.

The rearrangement links TRBV19 to TRBJ1-6, with 11 positions matching TRBD1. Germline assignment: CDR1 LNHDA and CDR2 SQIVND (reference sequence). V lost 7 bases, J lost 9 bases, and 8 bases stayed unmatched. The CDR3 contains 15 residues. CDR3 region: CASNPGTGGVSPLHF. The CDR3 nucleotides read TGTGCCAGTAACCCAGGGACAGGGGGGGTTTCACCCCTCCACTTT. Full variable domain (missing parts from reference TRBV19 and TRBJ1-6): DGGITQSPKYLFRKEGQNVTLSCEQNLNHDAMYWYRQDPGQGLRLIYYSQIVNDFQKGDIAEGYSVSREKKESFPLTVTSAQKNPTAFYLCASNPGTGGVSPLHFGNGTRLTVT.

The V gene is TRBV4-3, the J gene TRBJ2-3; D gene uncertain. V lost 5 bases, J lost 0 bases, and 12 bases lay in between. The CDR3 extends over 15 amino acids. CDR1 and CDR2 (germline): LGHNA, YSLEER. CDR3 coding DNA: TGCGCCAGCAGCTTCGTCCCTTTGAGCACAGATACGCAGTATTTT. Amino acids: CASSFVPLSTDTQYF.

The rearrangement links TRBV7-2 to TRBJ2-7; D is unresolved. Trimming took off 1 base at V and 0 bases at J, with 7 bases between the two ends. The CDR3 sequence is 14 residues long. The germline V gene encodes CDR1 SGHTA and CDR2 FQGNSA. In DNA, the CDR3 is TGTGCCAGCAGCTTAGTGGCGAGCTCCTACGAGCAGTACTTC. It is translated as CASSLVASSYEQYF.

This clone came up once. The chain has TRBV14 and TRBJ1-1; D is possibly TRBD1 (6 bases). The CDR3 spans 14 residues. Germline CDR1 reads SGHDN; CDR2 reads FVKESK. Trimming shortened V by 4 bases and J by 0 bases, and 9 bases separated the two germline ends. The CDR3 coding sequence is TGTGCCAGCAGCCTGTGGGACATGAACACTGAAGCTTTCTTT. As protein: CASSLWDMNTEAFF. Filled out from reference TRBV14 and TRBJ1-1, the complete variable domain reads EAGVTQFPSHSVIEKGQTVTLRCDPISGHDNLYWYRRVMGKEIKFLLHFVKESKQDESGMPNNRFLAERTGGTYSTLKVQPAELEDSGVYFCASSLWDMNTEAFFGQGTRLTVV.

The chain is built from TRBV7-2 and TRBJ2-7; D possibly corresponds to TRBD2 (6 bases). V shed 8 bases and J shed 3 bases, with 14 bases lying between them. This CDR3 contains 13 residues. Germline CDR1 is SGHTA and CDR2 is FQGNSA. The CDR3 loop reads CASSPAGGYEQYF. CDR3 nucleotide sequence: TGTGCCAGCTCCCCGGCCGGGGGCTACGAGCAGTACTTC.

The chain employs TRBV4-3 and TRBJ1-2, with TRBD1 matching 12 bases. Germline assignment: CDR1 LGHNA and CDR2 YSLEER. The CDR3 contains 15 residues. V was pared by 1 base and J by 8 bases, with 5 bases of the junction left unmatched. The CDR3 loop is CASSQGGGTGGGYTF. CDR3 bases: TGCGCCAGCAGCCAAGGAGGCGGGACAGGGGGCGGCTACACCTTC.

The V gene is TRBV5-1, the J gene TRBJ2-6; D gene uncertain. This CDR3 has 16 residues. In germline, CDR1 is SGHRS, CDR2 YFSETQ. The ends were cut back, 4 bases at V and 0 bases at J, with 11 bases in the middle. CDR3 nucleotide sequence: TGCGCCAGCAGCCCCCGAACAGACTCTGGGGCCAACGTCCTGACTTTC. As protein: CASSPRTDSGANVLTF.

This sequence joins TRBV30 and TRBJ2-3; D might be TRBD1 (6 bases). CDR3 size: 15 residues. V shed 2 bases and J shed 7 bases, with 19 bases lying between them. Germline V gene sequence: CDR1 GTSNPN, CDR2 SVGIG (reference sequence). The CDR3 reads CAWSSHQGLGYTQYF. The CDR3 bases are TGTGCCTGGAGTTCTCATCAGGGGCTTGGGTATACGCAGTATTTT.

The rearrangement links TRBV9 to TRBJ1-1; D possibly corresponds to TRBD1 (5 bases). Germline lookup yields CDR1 SGDLS and CDR2 YYNGEE. V lost 2 bases, J lost 4 bases, and 12 bases lay in between. CDR3 length: 14 amino acids. DNA for the CDR3: TGTGCCAGCAGCGTCTCGGGGGGGAGCACTGAAGCTTTCTTT. Protein sequence: CASSVSGGSTEAFF.

The chain employs TRBV11-2 and TRBJ1-2, with D possibly being TRBD1 (6 bases). V was pared by 7 bases and J by 2 bases, with 11 bases between. Germline CDR1 and CDR2: SGHAT and FQNNGV. The CDR3 runs 13 residues. The CDR3 region is CASTRGGNYGYTF. CDR3 bases: TGTGCCAGCACCCGAGGGGGGAACTATGGCTACACCTTC.

The rearrangement links TRBV30 to TRBJ2-2, with TRBD2 identical over 8 bases. Trimming removed 2 bases from V and 4 bases from J; junction bases left unmatched: 9. The CDR3 runs to 16 residues. The germline CDR1 and CDR2 sequences are GTSNPN and SVGIG (reference sequence). Written as DNA, the CDR3 is TGTGCCTGGAGTACGGGGGGGGCCGTTGGCACCGGGGAGCTGTTTTTT. Translating gives CAWSTGGAVGTGELFF. The whole variable domain, remainder taken from reference TRBV30 and TRBJ2-2, is SQTIHQWPATLVQPVGSPLSLECTVEGTSNPNLYWYRQAAGRGLQLLFYSVGIGQISSEVPQNLSASRPQDRQFILSSKKLLLSDSGFYLCAWSTGGAVGTGELFFGEGSRLTVL.

This clone was found once. The CDR3 nucleotides read TGTGCCAGCAGCCTTAAACCAGGGAATCAAGAGACCCAGTACTTC. Protein sequence: CASSLKPGNQETQYF. V is TRBV16 and J is TRBJ2-5, with a possible D match to TRBD1 (5 bases). The ends were cut back, 4 bases at V and 2 bases at J, with 14 bases in the middle. CDR3 size: 15 residues. Looked up from germline, CDR1 is KGHSY and CDR2 is FQNENV.

The J gene is TRBJ2-7, the V gene TRBV6-1; D assignment may be TRBD1 or TRBD2 (6 bases each). The V end was cut by 8 bases, the J end by 3 bases, with 17 bases between. This CDR3 has 14 amino acids. Germline V gene lookup returns CDR1 MNHNS and CDR2 SASEGT. CDR3 sequence reads: CASLQWGADYEQYF. Written as DNA, the CDR3 is TGTGCCAGCCTTCAATGGGGGGCGGACTACGAGCAGTACTTC.

This chain links TRBV6-5 with TRBJ2-3, with 10 nucleotides matching TRBD2. Germline values: CDR1 MNHEY, CDR2 SVGAGI. The CDR3 spans 15 residues. With 8 bases clipped from V and 4 bases from J, the junction kept 9 bases outside the gene matches. The CDR3 sequence: CASPASGGRPDTQYF. DNA of the CDR3: TGTGCCAGCCCGGCTAGCGGGGGCCGCCCAGATACGCAGTATTTT.

V gene TRBV7-6 combines with J gene TRBJ2-7; D not certain. Germline CDR1 SGHVS, CDR2 FNYEAQ. V gave up 6 bases and J gave up 0 bases, with 12 bases separating them. This CDR3 has 14 amino acids. In nucleotides, the CDR3 is TGTGCCAGCAGTTTGGTGTTGGGCTCCTACGAGCAGTACTTC. Amino acid sequence: CASSLVLGSYEQYF. The full variable domain, completed using reference TRBV7-6 and TRBJ2-7, is GAGVSQSPRYKVTKRGQDVALRCDPISGHVSLYWYRQALGQGPEFLTYFNYEAQQDKSGLPNDRFSAERPEGSISTLTIQRTEQRDSAMYRCASSLVLGSYEQYFGPGTRLTVT.

The rearrangement uses TRBV28 and TRBJ1-1, with a possible D match to TRBD1 (6 bases). V was clipped by 3 bases and J by 5 bases, with 13 bases between them. The CDR3 extends over 14 amino acids. The germline gives CDR1 MDHEN, CDR2 SYDVKM. DNA for the CDR3: TGTGCCAGCAGTTTTAGTATGAGGGGGACTGAAGCTTTCTTT. The encoded protein is CASSFSMRGTEAFF.

The CDR3, as DNA: TGTGCCAGCAGCCATACTCGACCCTCCTACAATGAGCAGTTCTTC. Its protein product is CASSHTRPSYNEQFF. The chain uses TRBV13 and TRBJ2-1; D is unresolved. Germline V lookup: CDR1 PRHDT, CDR2 FYEKMQ (reference sequence). The CDR3 runs 15 residues. V gave up 5 bases and J gave up 0 bases, with 11 bases separating them.

This chain connects TRBV7-9 to TRBJ2-7; 8 bases are shared with TRBD1. V was clipped by 4 bases and J by 0 bases; unmatched bases: 5. Germline V lookup: CDR1 SEHNR, CDR2 FQNEAQ (reference sequence). The CDR3 is 15 amino acids. CDR3 bases: TGTGCCAGCAGCTCACAAGACAGGGGCTCCTACGAGCAGTACTTC. Encoded protein: CASSSQDRGSYEQYF.

V gene TRBV27 combines with J gene TRBJ2-2; 7 bases match TRBD2. The CDR3 spans 16 residues. Germline V gene data show CDR1 as MNHEY and CDR2 as SMNVEV (reference sequence). The V and J ends lost 3 bases and 5 bases, in that order; junction bases with no gene match: 9. The CDR3 here is CASSFLVAGETGELFF. CDR3 in DNA: TGTGCCAGCAGTTTCCTCGTGGCGGGGGAGACCGGGGAGCTGTTTTTT.

This chain uses TRBV6-5 with TRBJ1-1, with TRBD1 as a possible D gene (6 bases). Trimming removed 4 bases from V and 4 bases from J, with 16 bases in between. Germline V gene lookup returns CDR1 MNHEY and CDR2 SVGAGI. The CDR3 extends over 15 amino acids. For the CDR3, the DNA is TGTGCCAGCAGTTTATTGGCAGGGGTGAGCACTGAAGCTTTCTTT. Amino acid sequence: CASSLLAGVSTEAFF.

The rearrangement joins TRBV30 to TRBJ2-7; TRBD1 is a possible D gene (6 bases). The V gene's germline CDR1 is GTSNPN and CDR2 SVGIG (reference sequence). The CDR3 sequence is 12 residues long. With 5 bases removed from V and 2 bases from J, the gap between germline ends came to 10 bases. Written as DNA, the CDR3 is TGTGCCTGGGCAGGGGTAGCCTACGAGCAGTACTTC. It yields the protein CAWAGVAYEQYF.

The chain employs TRBV5-5 and TRBJ2-7; 7 nucleotides agree with TRBD1. Looked up from germline, CDR1 is SGHKS and CDR2 is YYEKEE (reference sequence). V was pared by 1 base and J by 6 bases, with 4 bases of the junction left unmatched. This CDR3 has 13 residues. The CDR3 here is CASSLPGQAEQYF. The CDR3 DNA sequence: TGTGCCAGCAGCTTGCCCGGACAGGCCGAGCAGTACTTC.